This record covers a single TCR beta chain. Trimming took off 2 bases at V and 3 bases at J, with 7 bases between the two ends. The CDR3 length is 13 residues. In germline, CDR1 is SGHTA, CDR2 FQGNSA. This record comes from a study of CD8 T cells in Susac syndrome. RNA amounts of 0.5 to 1 ug underwent reverse transcription with random hexamers. MiXCR, applied by TCRdb to the immunoSEQ multiplex PCR reads, yields one record per CDR3 protein. The sample yields 100,000 to 150,000 distinct CDR3 sequences, around 95% seen once. Specimen: CD4+ T cells from PBMCs. This chain links TRBV7-2 with TRBJ2-5; no clear D gene. This receptor was taken from a human donor in good health. The CDR3 coding sequence is TGTGCCAGCAGCTTAAATCACAAAGAGACCCAGTACTTC. It specifies CASSLNHKETQYF.